The following is a T cell receptor (beta chain) sequence with its context. Its antigen has not been determined. The sample holds no much larger clone one base away, and base qualities are not on file. This sample was taken from a study of blood T cell repertoires in COVID-19 (TCRdb year 2020). Turning to the overall study: The collaborator samples originated in the United States, Italy and Spain and spanned the acute and convalescent phases of COVID-19. Where HLA class I and class II types were available, the types were taken from metadata supplied by the sample provider, not from assay-based typing. The repertoires were released in a freely available public database intended as a resource for research on the immune response to SARS-CoV-2. Subjects who had been exposed to COVID-19, were actively infected with it, or had recovered from it provided the deeply sampled blood TCRbeta repertoires that made up the dataset. The material from the prospective study consisted of cDNA or gDNA derived from T cells, B-cell-depleted T cells, or PBMCs. Samples came from the ongoing ImmuneRACE study (first 160 participants) plus 1,254 subjects from 6 global collaborators. Nearly every sample came with metadata listing a de-identified subject ID, COVID-19 status, age in years and sex.

General findings and caveats noted by the study authors: The quantity of clinical and demographic metadata differed by source and by participant and was supplied without curation.

The V and J ends are trimmed by 6 bases and 4 bases, leaving 19 bases between them. As encoded in the germline V gene (reference sequence), CDR1 is MNHNY while CDR2 is SVGAGI. From the cysteine up to the phenylalanine, the CDR3 has a length of 15 residues. The read is trimmed to its CDR3 DNA, 45 bases read in frame from base 1. The collaborating institutions used their own protocols to collect whole blood in K2EDTA tubes. For TCRbeta analysis, collaborator samples were shipped as frozen whole blood, as isolated PBMCs, or as DNA extracted from either sample type. TCRbeta CDR3 regions were amplified from genomic DNA by means of the immunoSEQ Assay, a bias-controlled multiplex PCR. On the study's bioinformatics: Within the assay, amplification of reference gene primers was used to estimate how many nucleated cells each sample contained. To quantify the absolute abundance of each unique TCRbeta CDR3 rearrangement, sequence reads were collapsed and filtered. For each sample, productive Simpson clonality was calculated by taking the square root of Simpson's diversity index across productive rearrangements. TCRdb limited this immuneACCESS table to in-frame rearrangements with V and J called. A share of clones is missing; checked studies link under half to unresolved V genes, and the rest is unexplained. V and J calls and clone size are copied from that table; D and trimming were computed from the DNA. The sample table records some 100,000 clones; roughly 87% of these occur just once. The ten largest clones take up less than 8.5% of the sample.

The chain is encoded by TRBV6-6 joined to TRBJ2-7, with a tentative D gene TRBD1 over 5 matching bases. The receptor comes from a man in his thirties or forties in a cohort sampled during active COVID-19. The specimen sequenced was peripheral blood. In nucleotides, the sequence is TGTGCCAGCAGAAACAGGCCCCGGAGTCCTTACGAGCAGTACTTC. It translates to CASRNRPRSPYEQYF.